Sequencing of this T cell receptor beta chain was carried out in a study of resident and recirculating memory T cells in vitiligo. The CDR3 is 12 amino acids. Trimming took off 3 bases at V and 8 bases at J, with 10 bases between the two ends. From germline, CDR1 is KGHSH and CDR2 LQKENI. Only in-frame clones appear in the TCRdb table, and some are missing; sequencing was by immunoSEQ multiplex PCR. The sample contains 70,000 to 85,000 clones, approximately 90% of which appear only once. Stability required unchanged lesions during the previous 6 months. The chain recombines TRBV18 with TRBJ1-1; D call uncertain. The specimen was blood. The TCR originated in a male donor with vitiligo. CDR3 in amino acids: CASSPLTREAFF. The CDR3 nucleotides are TGTGCCAGCTCACCCCTGACAAGAGAAGCTTTCTTT. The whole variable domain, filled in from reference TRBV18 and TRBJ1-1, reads NAGVMQNPRHLVRRRGQEARLRCSPMKGHSHVYWYRQLPEEGLKFMVYLQKENIIDESGMPKERFSAEFPKEGPSILRIQQVVRGDSAAYFCASSPLTREAFFGQGTRLTVV.